These 14 T cell receptor beta chains were all obtained from the same sample, sequenced in a study of OX40 agonist ivuxolimab in advanced cancers. Sequenced by immunoSEQ multiplex PCR; TCRdb stores in-frame clones only, minus some. The sample lists some 70,000 clones, roughly 82% occurring once. The sequences come from CD4+ or CD8+ T cells sorted from blood, collected in a trial of the OX40 agonist ivuxolimab. These receptors all come from an adult with an advanced solid tumor such as melanoma, head and neck, liver or kidney cancer.

The chain uses TRBV29-1 and TRBJ1-2; D call uncertain. CDR3 length equals 14 residues. The germline gives CDR1 SQVTM, CDR2 ANQGSEA. V lost 1 base to trimming and J lost 8 bases, with 17 bases between them. This chain's CDR3 is CSVEASQRVGGYTF. The CDR3 region has the DNA TGCAGCGTTGAAGCCTCCCAACGGGTGGGAGGCTACACCTTC.

This clone was counted between two and nine times. V gene TRBV19 combines with J gene TRBJ1-2, with D hard to call. This CDR3 contains 13 residues. CDR1 and CDR2 (germline): LNHDA, SQIVND (reference sequence). V was shortened by 7 bases and J by 4 bases, with 13 bases between the two germline ends. CDR3 protein: CASNTQESYGYTF. For the CDR3, the DNA is TGTGCCAGTAACACCCAGGAATCCTATGGCTACACCTTC. The variable domain in full, completed from reference TRBV19 and TRBJ1-2, reads DGGITQSPKYLFRKEGQNVTLSCEQNLNHDAMYWYRQDPGQGLRLIYYSQIVNDFQKGDIAEGYSVSREKKESFPLTVTSAQKNPTAFYLCASNTQESYGYTFGSGTRLTVV.

The rearrangement links TRBV10-3 to TRBJ1-6, with 7 nucleotides matching TRBD1. The CDR3 is 18 residues long. Trimming cost V 5 bases and J 7 bases; bases outside gene matches: 17. The germline gives CDR1 ENHRY, CDR2 SYGVKD. The CDR3 region is CAISTPGQKNSMNSPLHF. The DNA for the CDR3 is TGTGCCATCAGTACACCGGGACAGAAAAACTCGATGAATTCACCCCTCCACTTT.

The chain has TRBV5-1 and TRBJ1-2, with TRBD1 matching over 10 bases. The germline CDR1 and CDR2 sequences are SGHRS and YFSETQ. This CDR3 spans 17 amino acids. V shed 3 bases, J shed 5 bases, and the junction held 13 bases outside the gene matches. The CDR3 region has the DNA TGCGCCAGCAGCTCGGGCCCTCGGGGACAGGGGTATTATGGCTACACCTTC. Translation: CASSSGPRGQGYYGYTF. The full variable domain, completed using reference TRBV5-1 and TRBJ1-2, is KAGVTQTPRYLIKTRGQQVTLSCSPISGHRSVSWYQQTPGQGLQFLFEYFSETQRNKGNFPGRFSGRQFSNSRSEMNVSTLELGDSALYLCASSSGPRGQGYYGYTFGSGTRLTVV.

The chain carries TRBV11-2 and TRBJ2-5, with unresolved D. Trimming cost V 5 bases and J 4 bases, with 11 bases left between them. The CDR3 is 13 residues long. Per the germline V gene, CDR1 is SGHAT and CDR2 is FQNNGV. CDR3 protein: CASSPRTGETQYF. The CDR3 DNA follows: TGTGCCAGCAGCCCGAGGACGGGAGAGACCCAGTACTTC.

This chain uses TRBV5-1 with TRBJ2-2; D might be TRBD2 (5 bases). Trimming removed 1 base from V and 0 bases from J, with 10 bases in between. Germline V lookup: CDR1 SGHRS, CDR2 YFSETQ. The CDR3 is 16 residues long. CDR3 nucleotides: TGCGCCAGCAGCTTGAGCGGAGTCGCGAACACCGGGGAGCTGTTTTTT. It codes for CASSLSGVANTGELFF.

The chain combines TRBV6-1 with TRBJ1-2, with D possibly being TRBD1 (5 bases). This CDR3 is built from 16 residues. Trimming left V 1 base short and J 4 bases short, with 16 bases between. Germline CDR1 MNHNS, CDR2 SASEGT. CDR3 DNA: TGTGCCAGCAGTGAAGTGGGTACGGGGGGGGGCTATGGCTACACCTTC. This gives the protein CASSEVGTGGGYGYTF.

The chain employs TRBV5-1 and TRBJ2-3; D is undetermined. The CDR3 extends over 14 amino acids. CDR1 and CDR2 from the germline V gene are SGHRS and YFSETQ. Trimming took 4 bases from V and 1 from J, leaving 10 bases between them. This chain's CDR3 is CASSPTPGTDTQYF. For the CDR3, the DNA is TGCGCCAGCAGCCCCACCCCGGGCACAGATACGCAGTATTTT.

The chain is built from TRBV18 and TRBJ2-3, with a weak D call TRBD1 (10 bases). The CDR3 spans 15 residues. Trimming took 3 bases from V and 9 from J, leaving 19 bases between them. CDR1 and CDR2 (germline): KGHSH, LQKENI. The CDR3 nucleotides read TGTGCCAGCTCACCCCAGCGGGGGGACAGGGGAACGCAGTATTTT. Its translation is CASSPQRGDRGTQYF.

The V and J genes are TRBV14 and TRBJ2-6; D gene unclear. The CDR3 contains 13 residues. Germline CDR1 SGHDN, CDR2 FVKESK. V was clipped by 6 bases and J by 0 bases, with 3 bases between them. The CDR3 is CASRDSGANVLTF. The DNA of the CDR3 is TGTGCCAGCAGGGACTCTGGGGCCAACGTCCTGACTTTC.

The chain links TRBV19 to TRBJ1-4; D is unclear. Germline V CDR1 and CDR2: LNHDA, SQIVND (reference sequence). There are 13 residues in the CDR3. Trimming cost V 6 bases and J 7 bases, with 12 bases left between them. CDR3 DNA: TGTGCCAGTAGACGAGGGAATTCTGAAAAACTGTTTTTT. As protein: CASRRGNSEKLFF.

The V and J genes are TRBV10-3 and TRBJ2-2; D is unclear. Germline V lookup: CDR1 ENHRY, CDR2 SYGVKD. This CDR3 region has 11 residues. Trimming stripped 8 bases from V and 6 bases from J, with 7 bases between. CDR3 nucleotide sequence: TGTGCCATCGGGCCAGCCGGGGAGCTGTTTTTT. Amino acids: CAIGPAGELFF.

This clone was counted a few times. An end of the junction differs from the germline gene, which may be a read error. V gene TRBV29-1 combines with J gene TRBJ1-2; TRBD1 agrees at 7 bases. Germline-derived CDR1 and CDR2 are SQVTM and ANQGSEA. The length of the CDR3 is 11 residues. CDR3 nucleotide sequence: TGCAGCGGGAGACAGGGCCATATTTTTACATTC. This encodes CSGRQGHIFTF.

V gene TRBV19 combines with J gene TRBJ1-5; 8 bases match TRBD1. CDR1 LNHDA and CDR2 SQIVND come from the germline V gene (reference sequence). Trimming cost V 11 bases and J 7 bases; bases outside gene matches: 13. This CDR3 spans 14 amino acids. DNA for the CDR3: TGTGCCTCGGCTGTGGACAGGGCGGGACAGCCCCAGCATTTT. Its protein product is CASAVDRAGQPQHF.